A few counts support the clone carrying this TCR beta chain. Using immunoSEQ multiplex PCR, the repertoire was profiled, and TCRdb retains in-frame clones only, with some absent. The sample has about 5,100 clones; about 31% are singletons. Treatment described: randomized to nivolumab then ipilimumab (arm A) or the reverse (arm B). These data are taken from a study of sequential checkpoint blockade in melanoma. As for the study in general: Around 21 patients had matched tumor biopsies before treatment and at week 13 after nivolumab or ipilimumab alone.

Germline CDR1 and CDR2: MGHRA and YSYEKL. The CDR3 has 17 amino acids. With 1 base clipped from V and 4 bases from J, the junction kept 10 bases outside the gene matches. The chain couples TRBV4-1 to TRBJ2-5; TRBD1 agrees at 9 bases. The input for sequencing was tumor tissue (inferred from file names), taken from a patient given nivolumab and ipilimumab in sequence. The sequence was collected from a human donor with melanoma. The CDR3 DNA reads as TGCGCCAGCAGCCAAGGTCCCGGGACAGGGCTGGGAGAGACCCAGTACTTC. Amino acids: CASSQGPGTGLGETQYF.